A single sample is the source of the 31 T cell receptor beta chains below, sequenced in a study of T cells in Graves' hyperthyroidism and ophthalmopathy. RNA transcripts were the template for amplifying TCR beta CDR3 regions. RT-PCR in the first round (using the HTBI primer set) targeted the TCR CDR3. TCRdb reanalysed the multiplex PCR reads using MiXCR and keeps one entry per CDR3 protein. The table shows a few hundred thousand distinct CDR3 sequences, with less than 20% occurring only once. The sequenced sample was blood. These receptor sequences come from a woman between 18 and 29 years old with Graves' hyperthyroidism.

This clonotype was detected many times. The chain employs TRBV28 and TRBJ2-1; TRBD2 matches at 8 bases. The CDR3 covers 16 residues. The germline CDR1 and CDR2 sequences are MDHEN and SYDVKM. V lost 0 bases and J lost 13; bases outside the gene matches: 14. The CDR3 protein is CASSLWSGSGANQQFF. The CDR3 coding sequence is TGTGCCAGCAGTTTATGGAGCGGGAGTGGGGCAAATCAACAGTTCTTC.

This clonotype was seen many times. V usage is TRBV20-1 and J usage is TRBJ2-3; D gene unclear. Germline V gives CDR1 DFQATT, CDR2 SNEGSKA (reference sequence). V gave up 3 bases and J gave up 7 bases, with 8 bases separating them. This CDR3 is built from 11 residues. The CDR3 reads CSASGPNTQYF. In nucleotides, the CDR3 is TGCAGTGCTAGCGGGCCCAATACGCAGTATTTT.

This clonotype was detected only a few times. This sequence joins TRBV6-1 and TRBJ2-7; 8 positions agree with TRBD2. CDR1 and CDR2 (germline): MNHNS, SASEGT. Trimming removed 7 bases from V and 2 bases from J; junction bases left unmatched: 10. This CDR3 contains 15 residues. In DNA form, the CDR3 reads TGTGCCAGCACCCATCCGACTAGCGTAACCTACGAGCAGTACTTC. Protein: CASTHPTSVTYEQYF.

This clonotype was counted many times. The V call is TRBV2, the J call TRBJ2-7, with 8 nucleotides matching TRBD2. The germline gives CDR1 SNHLY, CDR2 FYNNEI. The J segment lost 2 bases and the V segment lost 6 bases, leaving 6 bases of the junction unmatched. This CDR3 is 14 amino acids long. The CDR3 coding sequence is TGTGCCAGCAGACCCACTAGCGGAACCTACGAGCAGTACTTC. Protein product: CASRPTSGTYEQYF.

This clonotype was found a few times. The chain employs TRBV12-3 or TRBV12-4 and TRBJ1-2; TRBD1 aligns across 9 bases. The J segment lost 4 bases and the V segment lost 7 bases, leaving 7 bases of the junction unmatched. This CDR3 comprises 14 residues. Written as DNA, the CDR3 is TGTGCCAGCAAAACCGGGACAGGGCCCTATGGCTACACCTTC. Residues: CASKTGTGPYGYTF.

A note on this clonotype: At one of its ends the junction is not consistent with the germline gene, which may arise from a read error. The CDR3 DNA reads as TGTGCCAGCATTTACCGGGACCCCGGCGGGGAGCTGTTTTTT. It is translated as CASIYRDPGGELFF. V gene TRBV6-2 or TRBV6-3 combines with J gene TRBJ2-2, with D possibly being TRBD1 or TRBD2 (5 bases each). CDR1 is MNHEY, CDR2 SVGEGT, per germline. The CDR3 covers 14 residues.

The sample holds many counts of this clonotype. The chain joins TRBV12-3 or TRBV12-4 to TRBJ1-2; D perhaps matches TRBD1 (6 bases). The CDR3 contains 14 residues. Trimming stripped 5 bases from V and 7 bases from J, with 17 bases between. The CDR3 sequence: CASSRQATIGGYTF. Written as DNA, the CDR3 is TGTGCCAGCAGTAGACAGGCGACTATCGGTGGCTACACCTTC.

This sequence joins TRBV2 and TRBJ1-5; D is uncertain. This CDR3 region has 15 residues. Trimming shortened V by 6 bases and J by 2 bases, and 14 bases separated the two germline ends. The germline V gene has CDR1 SNHLY and CDR2 FYNNEI. The CDR3 DNA reads TGTGCCAGCAGCGTCCGGAGGGTCGGCAATCAGCCCCAGCATTTT. This codes for CASSVRRVGNQPQHF. Together with reference TRBV2 and TRBJ1-5, the CDR3 gives the full variable domain: EPEVTQTPSHQVTQMGQEVILRCVPISNHLYFYWYRQILGQKVEFLVSFYNNEISEKSEIFDDQFSVERPDGSNFTLKIRSTKLEDSAMYFCASSVRRVGNQPQHFGDGTRLSIL.

This clonotype was detected a few times. The CDR3 region is CASSDRDRYNEQFF. In DNA form, the CDR3 reads TGTGCCAGCAGCGACCGGGACAGGTACAATGAGCAGTTCTTC. The chain is built from TRBV11-1 and TRBJ2-1; the match to TRBD1 covers 8 bases. Germline loops: CDR1 SGHAT, CDR2 FQDESV (reference sequence). The trim removed 5 bases at V and 4 bases at J, leaving 4 bases unmatched. The CDR3 has 14 residues.

The chain carries TRBV5-6 and TRBJ2-1, with TRBD2 matching 9 bases. Germline loops: CDR1 SGHDT, CDR2 YYEEEE. V lost 0 bases, J lost 6 bases, and 7 bases stayed unmatched. The CDR3 length is 16 residues. DNA of the CDR3: TGTGCCAGCAGCTTGGGTACTGGCGGGAGGGCCAATGAGCAGTTCTTC. Its protein is CASSLGTGGRANEQFF.

This clonotype was seen repeatedly, ten times or more. The genes are TRBV18 and TRBJ1-4, with 8 bases aligning to TRBD1. CDR1 and CDR2 from the germline V gene are KGHSH and LQKENI. The CDR3 loop spans 14 amino acids. V gave up 6 bases and J gave up 8 bases; unmatched junction bases: 8. CDR3: CASSSGTGGEKLFF. The DNA for the CDR3 is TGTGCCAGCTCTTCCGGGACAGGAGGGGAAAAACTGTTTTTT.

This clonotype was picked up many times. V is TRBV18 and J is TRBJ1-2; 8 nucleotides align to TRBD1. V trimming: 3 bases; J trimming: 6 bases; junction bases outside the gene matches: 0. The CDR3 runs to 12 residues. Germline assignment: CDR1 KGHSH and CDR2 LQKENI. In DNA, the CDR3 is TGTGCCAGCTCACCGGACAGGGATGGCTACACCTTC. This encodes CASSPDRDGYTF.

The chain employs TRBV10-3 and TRBJ2-7; D is unresolved. Germline lookup yields CDR1 ENHRY and CDR2 SYGVKD. The CDR3 runs to 13 residues. Trimming removed 2 bases from V and 0 bases from J, with 5 bases in between. CDR3 residues: CAISEVSSYEQYF. CDR3 sequence (DNA): TGTGCCATCAGTGAGGTCAGCTCCTACGAGCAGTACTTC.

This chain connects TRBV7-3 to TRBJ2-1, with 8 positions matching TRBD2. J was trimmed by 2 bases and V by 4 bases; bases with no gene match: 7. This CDR3 has 16 amino acids. Germline V lookup: CDR1 SGHTA, CDR2 FQGTGA. The CDR3 DNA sequence: TGTGCCAGCAGCTCTACCAGACTAGCGCCCTACAATGAGCAGTTCTTC. Amino acid sequence: CASSSTRLAPYNEQFF.

This chain joins TRBV6-2 or TRBV6-3 and TRBJ1-4; no clear D. The CDR3 totals 13 residues. V lost 5 bases, J lost 10 bases, and 14 bases lay in between. CDR1 MNHEY and CDR2 SVGEGT come from the germline V gene. The CDR3 bases are TGTGCCAGCAGTCCGGCAGTCGAAGGAAAACTGTTTTTT. Protein: CASSPAVEGKLFF.

This clonotype was seen repeatedly, ten times or more. This sequence joins TRBV10-3 and TRBJ1-1; possible D gene TRBD1, 6 bases. The V end was cut by 4 bases, the J end by 2 bases, with 8 bases between. The CDR3 is 13 residues long. The germline V gene has CDR1 ENHRY and CDR2 SYGVKD. CDR3 DNA: TGTGCCATCAGTGGGACAGAAAACACTGAAGCTTTCTTT. This sequence encodes CAISGTENTEAFF.

The sample holds many counts of this clonotype. The CDR3 reads CASNPDLNTEAFF. CDR3 nucleotide sequence: TGTGCCAGCAACCCAGACTTGAACACTGAAGCTTTCTTT. This sequence joins TRBV28 and TRBJ1-1; no firm D call. The V gene's germline CDR1 is MDHEN and CDR2 SYDVKM. V dropped 7 bases and J dropped 0 bases, with 9 bases sitting between them. The CDR3 contains 13 residues.

This clonotype has at least ten counts. DNA for the CDR3: TGTGCCAGCAGCCCGACCGTGCACCCCGGCAATCAGCCCCAGCATTTT. It is translated as CASSPTVHPGNQPQHF. This sequence joins TRBV7-2 and TRBJ1-5; D not certain. Germline V gene lookup returns CDR1 SGHTA and CDR2 FQGNSA. Trimming removed 5 bases at V and 2 bases at J, with 16 bases between. The CDR3 runs 16 residues. The full variable domain, in which reference TRBV7-2 and TRBJ1-5 provide the parts outside the CDR3, is GAGVSQSPSNKVTEKGKDVELRCDPISGHTALYWYRQSLGQGLEFLIYFQGNSAPDKSGLPSDRFSAERTGGSVSTLTIQRTQQEDSAVYLCASSPTVHPGNQPQHFGDGTRLSIL.

This clonotype occurred many times. J is TRBJ2-5 and V is TRBV6-1, with 7 bases that match TRBD1. The J segment lost 5 bases and the V segment lost 6 bases, leaving 6 bases of the junction unmatched. Germline V lookup: CDR1 MNHNS, CDR2 SASEGT. The CDR3 loop spans 13 amino acids. This chain's CDR3 is CASSRQGFETQYF. The CDR3 DNA sequence: TGTGCCAGCAGCAGACAGGGCTTTGAGACCCAGTACTTC.

The chain uses TRBV10-3 and TRBJ1-1, with D unclear. Germline values: CDR1 ENHRY, CDR2 SYGVKD. Trimming left V 0 bases short and J 1 base short, with 9 bases between. The CDR3 contains 15 residues. The CDR3 DNA reads as TGTGCCATCAGTGAGTCCTGGCAGGAGAACACTGAAGCTTTCTTT. Protein sequence: CAISESWQENTEAFF.

Regarding this clonotype: A read error is possible here, since a much larger clone lies one base away. The V call is TRBV27, the J call TRBJ1-1; a weak D match, TRBD1 (6 bases). The CDR3 has 18 residues. Per germline, CDR1 MNHEY and CDR2 SMNVEV (reference sequence). V was pared by 4 bases and J by 3 bases, with 24 bases between. This chain's CDR3 is CASSWCTSGVAGDTEAFF. CDR3 in DNA: TGTGCCAGCAGTTGGTGTACTTCAGGGGTCGCGGGGGACACTGAAGCTTTCTTT.

This clonotype was seen many times. The V gene is TRBV28, the J gene TRBJ2-1, with a possible D match to TRBD1 (5 bases). The length of the CDR3 is 14 residues. Germline CDR1 reads MDHEN; CDR2 reads SYDVKM. Trimming removed 3 bases from V and 5 bases from J, with 11 bases in between. CDR3 sequence: CASSFRRTNNEQFF. CDR3 sequence (DNA): TGTGCCAGCAGTTTTAGACGGACAAACAATGAGCAGTTCTTC.

The genes are TRBV7-9 and TRBJ2-2; no clear D gene. The CDR3 loop spans 14 amino acids. The germline gives CDR1 SEHNR, CDR2 FQNEAQ (reference sequence). Trimming cost V 2 bases and J 3 bases, with 7 bases left between them. CDR3 protein: CASSLLFDTGELFF. In DNA, the CDR3 is TGTGCCAGCAGCTTATTATTCGACACCGGGGAGCTGTTTTTT.

This clonotype came up many times. The gene calls are TRBV11-2 and TRBJ2-6; D not certain. Trimming pared 5 bases from V and 2 bases from J, leaving 7 bases between. This CDR3 region has 14 residues. Germline V lookup: CDR1 SGHAT, CDR2 FQNNGV. The CDR3 sequence: CASSPTPGANVLTF. In DNA, the CDR3 is TGTGCCAGCAGCCCCACCCCTGGGGCCAACGTCCTGACTTTC.

In its sample, this clonotype was seen many times. The chain joins TRBV7-9 to TRBJ2-1; D is uncertain. The V and J ends lost 5 bases and 0 bases respectively, with 11 bases between them. The CDR3 is 15 amino acids. The germline CDR1 and CDR2 sequences are SEHNR and FQNEAQ (reference sequence). The CDR3 spells CASSTTPGSYNEQFF. CDR3 DNA sequence: TGTGCCAGCAGCACAACGCCGGGCTCCTACAATGAGCAGTTCTTC.

This clonotype was detected many times. This chain connects TRBV6-5 to TRBJ2-7; the match to TRBD2 covers 15 bases. J gave up 1 base and V 4 bases, and 11 bases lay outside the gene matches. Germline assignment: CDR1 MNHEY and CDR2 SVGAGI. CDR3 length: 19 amino acids. The CDR3 DNA is TGTGCCAGCAGTTCCTTAACCGGGACTAGCGGGAGGTTATCCTACGAGCAGTACTTC. This translates into CASSSLTGTSGRLSYEQYF.

The sample holds many counts of this clonotype. This CDR3 is CASSGAGGHPYEQYF. The DNA for the CDR3 is TGTGCCAGCAGTGGAGCGGGGGGGCATCCCTACGAGCAGTACTTC. This sequence joins TRBV6-1 and TRBJ2-7, with 10 bases aligning to TRBD2. The V gene's germline CDR1 is MNHNS and CDR2 SASEGT. The ends lost 4 bases at V and 2 bases at J; junction bases unmatched: 5. The CDR3 runs 15 residues.

The chain recombines TRBV7-9 with TRBJ1-1; a possible D gene is TRBD1 (5 bases). The CDR3 is made up of 15 amino acids. Germline V lookup: CDR1 SEHNR, CDR2 FQNEAQ (reference sequence). V gave up 2 bases and J gave up 5 bases, with 15 bases separating them. The CDR3, as DNA: TGTGCCAGCAGCTTAAGGGGTCAGGGTGGAACTGAAGCTTTCTTT. It yields the protein CASSLRGQGGTEAFF.

This clonotype was counted at least ten times. The genes are TRBV27 and TRBJ1-1; D might be TRBD1 (6 bases). Germline V gene lookup returns CDR1 MNHEY and CDR2 SMNVEV (reference sequence). This CDR3 region has 14 residues. V lost 6 bases and J 6 bases, leaving 17 bases between the germline ends. Written as DNA, the CDR3 is TGTGCCAGCAGCCCAGGGGCAGGGCTGTCTGAAGCTTTCTTT. Encoded protein: CASSPGAGLSEAFF.

This clonotype was recorded many times. This sequence joins TRBV10-1 and TRBJ2-3, with TRBD1 identical over 10 bases. Germline trimming cut 2 bases from V and 5 bases from J; bases unmatched to any gene: 7. Germline V gene data show CDR1 as WNHNN and CDR2 as SYGVQD (reference sequence). The CDR3 sequence is 16 residues long. For the CDR3, the DNA is TGCGCCAGCAGTGAGGCCGGGACAGGGGAGGGAGATACGCAGTATTTT. It codes for CASSEAGTGEGDTQYF.

This clonotype was counted between two and nine times. The chain's CDR3 is CASSFGTYTEAFF. The DNA for the CDR3 is TGTGCCAGCAGTTTCGGCACCTACACTGAAGCTTTCTTT. This chain joins TRBV27 and TRBJ1-1; no firm D call. There are 13 residues in the CDR3. V was trimmed by 3 bases and J by 3 bases, leaving 8 bases between them. Germline CDR1 and CDR2: MNHEY and SMNVEV (reference sequence).